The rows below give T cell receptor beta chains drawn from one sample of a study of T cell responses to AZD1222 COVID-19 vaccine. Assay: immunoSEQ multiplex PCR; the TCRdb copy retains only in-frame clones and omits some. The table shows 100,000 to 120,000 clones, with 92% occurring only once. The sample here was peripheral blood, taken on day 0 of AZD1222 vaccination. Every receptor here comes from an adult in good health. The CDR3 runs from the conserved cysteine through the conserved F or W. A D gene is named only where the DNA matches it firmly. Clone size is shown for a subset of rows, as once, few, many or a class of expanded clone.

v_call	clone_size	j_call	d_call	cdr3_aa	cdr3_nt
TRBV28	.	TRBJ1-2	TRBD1	CASSSQGAYYGYTF	TGTGCCAGCAGTTCACAGGGGGCCTACTATGGCTACACCTTC
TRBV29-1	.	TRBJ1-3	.	CSVDDGKGAAGNTIYF	TGCAGCGTTGACGACGGCAAAGGGGCCGCTGGAAACACCATATATTTT
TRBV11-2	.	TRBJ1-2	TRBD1	CASSSSGGNGYTF	TGTGCCAGCAGCTCCTCAGGGGGCAACGGCTACACCTTC
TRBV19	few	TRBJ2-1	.	CATQPGGASYNEQFF	TGTGCCACTCAACCTGGGGGGGCCTCCTACAATGAGCAGTTCTTC
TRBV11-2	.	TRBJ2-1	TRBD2	CASSLWSGGASNEQFF	TGTGCCAGCAGCTTATGGAGCGGGGGAGCGAGCAATGAGCAGTTCTTC
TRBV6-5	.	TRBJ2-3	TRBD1	CASKVGQTTDTQYF	TGTGCCAGCAAGGTGGGACAGACCACAGATACGCAGTATTTT
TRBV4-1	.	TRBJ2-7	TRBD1	CASSQGQGPSYEQYF	TGCGCCAGCAGCCAGGGACAGGGGCCCTCCTACGAGCAGTACTTC
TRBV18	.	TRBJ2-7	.	CASSHTSPGGSSSYEQYF	TGTGCCAGCTCACACACCTCGCCGGGCGGATCCAGTTCCTACGAGCAGTACTTC
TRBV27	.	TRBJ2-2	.	CASSPLGGELFF	TGTGCCAGCAGCCCGCTCGGCGGGGAGCTGTTTTTT
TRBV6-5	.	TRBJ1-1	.	CASSYDQGISTEAFF	TGTGCCAGCAGTTACGATCAGGGAATCTCGACTGAAGCTTTCTTT
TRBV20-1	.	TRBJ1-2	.	CSALPGYTF	TGCAGTGCTCTCCCTGGCTACACCTTC
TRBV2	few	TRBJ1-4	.	CASSAVGGTVEKLFF	TGTGCCAGCAGCGCCGTAGGTGGCACGGTGGAAAAACTGTTTTTT
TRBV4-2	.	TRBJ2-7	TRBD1	CASSGGQDYEQYF	TGTGCCAGCAGCGGGGGACAGGACTACGAGCAGTACTTC
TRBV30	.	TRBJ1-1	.	CAWSDLGNTEAFF	TGTGCCTGGAGTGACTTGGGGAACACTGAAGCTTTCTTT
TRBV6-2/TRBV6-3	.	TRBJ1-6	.	CASSYSQAVRSPLHF	TGTGCCAGCAGTTACTCGCAGGCAGTCCGTTCACCCCTCCACTTT
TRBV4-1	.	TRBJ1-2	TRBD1	CASSFTPGQGRLGYTF	TGCGCCAGCAGCTTTACCCCGGGACAGGGGCGACTTGGCTACACCTTC
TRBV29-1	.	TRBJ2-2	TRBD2	CSVVPGGASATGELFF	TGCAGCGTTGTCCCGGGGGGGGCCAGTGCCACCGGGGAGCTGTTTTTT
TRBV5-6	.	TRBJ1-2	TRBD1	CASSVQGGPSYGYTF	TGTGCCAGCAGCGTACAAGGGGGCCCTAGCTATGGCTACACCTTC
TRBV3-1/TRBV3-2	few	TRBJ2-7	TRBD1	CASSPGQAFIRQTYEQYF	TGTGCCAGCAGCCCGGGACAGGCTTTTATTCGACAGACCTACGAGCAGTACTTC
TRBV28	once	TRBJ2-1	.	CATVSYNEQFF	TGTGCCACCGTCTCATACAATGAGCAGTTCTTC
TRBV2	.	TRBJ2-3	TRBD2	CAGREASQTDTQYF	TGTGCCGGTCGGGAGGCCAGTCAGACAGATACGCAGTATTTT
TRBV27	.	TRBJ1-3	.	CASGRLDIGNTIYF	TGTGCCAGCGGTCGTTTGGACATAGGAAACACCATATATTTT
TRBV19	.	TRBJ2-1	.	CASSPVSTYNEQFF	TGTGCCAGTAGCCCCGTGAGCACCTACAATGAGCAGTTCTTC
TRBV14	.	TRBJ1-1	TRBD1	CASSDRDNTEAFF	TGTGCCAGCAGTGACAGGGATAACACTGAAGCTTTCTTT
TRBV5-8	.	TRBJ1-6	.	CASSLISGYNSPLHF	TGTGCCAGCAGCTTGATTTCAGGGTACAATTCACCCCTCCACTTT
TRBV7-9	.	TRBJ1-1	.	CASRAPHEAFF	TGTGCCAGCAGGGCACCCCATGAAGCTTTCTTT
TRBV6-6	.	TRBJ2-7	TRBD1	CASSSIDRAEQYF	TGTGCCAGCAGTTCCATCGACAGGGCCGAGCAGTACTTC
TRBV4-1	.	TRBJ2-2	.	CASRPGTSIPGELFF	TGCGCCAGCCGCCCTGGGACTTCGATACCCGGGGAGCTGTTTTTT
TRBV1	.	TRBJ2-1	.	CTSSQDWPGGYNEQFF	TGCACCAGCAGCCAAGATTGGCCGGGGGGATACAATGAGCAGTTCTTC
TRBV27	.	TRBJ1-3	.	CASSLSYTYSGNTIYF	TGTGCCAGCAGTTTATCGTACACCTACTCTGGAAACACCATATATTTT
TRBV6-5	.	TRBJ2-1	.	CASSYAGTLYNEQFF	TGTGCCAGCAGTTACGCCGGGACTCTTTACAATGAGCAGTTCTTC
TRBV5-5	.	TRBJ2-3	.	CASSLGTDTLDTQYF	TGTGCCAGCAGCTTGGGGACGGACACACTAGATACGCAGTATTTT
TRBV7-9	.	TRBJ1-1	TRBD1	CASSEGTGVNTEAFF	TGTGCCAGCAGCGAAGGGACAGGGGTGAACACTGAAGCTTTCTTT
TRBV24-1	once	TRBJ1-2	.	CATSDRDRVNYGYTF	TGTGCCACCAGTGACCGTGATAGGGTTAACTATGGCTACACCTTC
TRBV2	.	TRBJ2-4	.	CASSEEHLIAKNIQYF	TGTGCCAGCAGTGAAGAACACCTGATTGCAAAAAACATTCAGTACTTC
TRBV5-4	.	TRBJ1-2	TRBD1	CASSVDRERGYTF	TGTGCCAGCAGCGTGGACAGGGAGAGAGGCTACACCTTC
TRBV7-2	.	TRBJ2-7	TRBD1	CASSSQGQGYEQYF	TGTGCCAGCAGTTCTCAGGGACAGGGGTACGAGCAGTACTTC
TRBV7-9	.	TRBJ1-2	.	CASRLEQGRGYTF	TGTGCCAGCAGGCTGGAGCAGGGGAGAGGCTACACCTTC
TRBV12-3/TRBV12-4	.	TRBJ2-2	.	CASSLGTGELFF	TGTGCCAGCAGTTTGGGCACCGGGGAGCTGTTTTTT
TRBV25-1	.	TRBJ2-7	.	CASSELKGVSYEQYF	TGTGCCAGCAGTGAACTCAAAGGGGTGTCCTACGAGCAGTACTTC
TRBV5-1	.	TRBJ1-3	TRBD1	CASSPGARGLSGNTIYF	TGCGCCAGCAGCCCGGGGGCCAGGGGGCTCTCTGGAAACACCATATATTTT
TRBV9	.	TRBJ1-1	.	CASSRGRPNVNTEAFF	TGTGCCAGCAGCAGAGGCAGACCAAACGTGAACACTGAAGCTTTCTTT
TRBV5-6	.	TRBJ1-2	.	CASSPGTRTLGYTF	TGTGCCAGCAGCCCCGGGACACGAACGCTTGGCTACACCTTC
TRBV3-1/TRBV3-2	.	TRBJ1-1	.	CASSPGAGLNTEAFF	TGTGCCAGCAGCCCAGGGGCAGGCCTGAACACTGAAGCTTTCTTT
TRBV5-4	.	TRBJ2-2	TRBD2	CASSPGLAGGTGELFF	TGTGCCAGCAGCCCAGGACTAGCGGGGGGCACCGGGGAGCTGTTTTTT
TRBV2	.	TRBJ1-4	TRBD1	CATGTGGLESEKLFF	TGTGCCACCGGGACAGGGGGATTAGAGAGTGAAAAACTGTTTTTT
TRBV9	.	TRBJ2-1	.	CASSVLADNEQFF	TGTGCCAGCAGCGTCTTGGCGGACAATGAGCAGTTCTTC
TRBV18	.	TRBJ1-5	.	CASSPDRNSNQPQHF	TGTGCCAGCTCACCTGACCGAAATAGCAATCAGCCCCAGCATTTT
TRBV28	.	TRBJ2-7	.	CASSLGLRYEQYF	TGTGCCAGCAGTTTAGGGTTGCGCTACGAGCAGTACTTC
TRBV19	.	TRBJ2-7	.	CASSNRVSYEQYF	TGTGCCAGTAGTAACAGGGTGTCCTACGAGCAGTACTTC
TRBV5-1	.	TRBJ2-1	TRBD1	CASSLAAQGVNEQFF	TGCGCCAGCAGCTTGGCCGCTCAGGGGGTTAATGAGCAGTTCTTC
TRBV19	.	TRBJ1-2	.	CASKNAGTDYYGYTF	TGTGCCAGTAAAAACGCCGGGACGGATTACTATGGCTACACCTTC
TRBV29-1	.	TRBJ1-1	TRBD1	CSVETGGMSTEAFF	TGCAGCGTTGAGACAGGGGGCATGAGCACTGAAGCTTTCTTT